Listed here is a single T cell receptor beta chain. The PCR employed 60 Vbeta primers together with 13 Jbeta primers. Original methodology: Later reanalysis found 75 million to 95 million unique TCR beta chains, around 11 million of them shared. The table came from immunoSEQ multiplex PCR; TCRdb's copy has only in-frame clones and leaves some out. The V and J calls and clone size were taken over from that table, and D and trimming were inferred from the DNA. The sample includes 100,000 to 150,000 clones, over 70% of them seen just once. The sample originates from a study of cytomegalovirus exposure and HLA in healthy donors. The material sequenced was PBMCs. This TCR was recovered from a man aged 35-49 years in good health and CMV-seropositive.

Here the CDR3 reads CASRLAGGYNEQFF. Written as DNA, the CDR3 is TGTGCCAGCAGACTAGCGGGAGGCTACAATGAGCAGTTCTTC. The chain recombines TRBV7-9 with TRBJ2-1; 12 bases match TRBD2. In germline, CDR1 is SEHNR, CDR2 FQNEAQ (reference sequence). The CDR3 runs 14 residues. V shed 6 bases, J shed 3 bases, and the junction held 0 bases outside the gene matches. The variable domain in full, completed from reference TRBV7-9 and TRBJ2-1, reads DTGVSQNPRHKITKRGQNVTFRCDPISEHNRLYWYRQTLGQGPEFLTYFQNEAQLEKSRLLSDRFSAERPKGSFSTLEIQRTEQGDSAMYLCASRLAGGYNEQFFGPGTRLTVL.